This is a list of T cell receptor beta chains from one sample in a study of cytomegalovirus exposure and HLA in healthy donors. The method was immunoSEQ multiplex PCR; TCRdb's version includes in-frame clones alone and lacks a portion of them. The sample yields 170,000 or so clones, 80% to 85% seen once. The sequencing sample was made of PBMCs. Receptors were obtained from a man aged 45 to 65 in good health and CMV-seronegative. The CDR3 runs from the conserved cysteine through the conserved F or W. Fields, in order: V gene, D gene, clone size, CDR3 length, J gene, CDR3 protein, CDR3 DNA. The D gene is left open where the match is weak. Rows may omit the clone size; those that give it use once, few, many or a size class.

V: TRBV7-2
D: NA
size: NA
length: 16
J: TRBJ1-1
CDR3: CASSLVWGLRNTEAFF
DNA: TGTGCCAGCAGCTTAGTGTGGGGGCTAAGGAATACTGAAGCTTTCTTT

V: TRBV7-6
D: TRBD1
size: NA
length: 16
J: TRBJ1-5
CDR3: CASSLAARGRGQPQHF
DNA: TGTGCCAGCAGCTTAGCAGCGAGGGGGCGCGGTCAGCCCCAGCATTTT

V: TRBV7-9
D: NA
size: once
length: 15
J: TRBJ2-5
CDR3: CASSGLGGGQETQYF
DNA: TGTGCCAGCAGCGGCTTGGGGGGAGGTCAAGAGACCCAGTACTTC

V: TRBV15
D: NA
size: NA
length: 17
J: TRBJ1-6
CDR3: CATSRDRMRGGGSPLHF
DNA: TGTGCCACCAGCAGAGATAGGATGCGGGGCGGGGGTTCACCCCTCCACTTT

V: TRBV5-1
D: TRBD2
size: NA
length: 16
J: TRBJ2-1
CDR3: CASSADGTSGYNEQFF
DNA: TGCGCCAGCAGCGCGGACGGGACTAGCGGATACAATGAGCAGTTCTTC

V: TRBV14
D: NA
size: NA
length: 16
J: TRBJ2-3
CDR3: CASSQDRGGGTDTQYF
DNA: TGTGCCAGCAGCCAAGATCGGGGAGGCGGCACAGATACGCAGTATTTT

V: TRBV18
D: NA
size: NA
length: 12
J: TRBJ2-7
CDR3: CASSPPQGTKYF
DNA: TGTGCCAGCTCACCACCGCAGGGGACCAAATACTTC

V: TRBV19
D: NA
size: NA
length: 11
J: TRBJ1-2
CDR3: CATLGGYGYTF
DNA: TGTGCCACCCTAGGGGGCTATGGCTACACCTTC

V: TRBV7-2
D: NA
size: NA
length: 15
J: TRBJ2-2
CDR3: CASSLSSGNTGELFF
DNA: TGTGCCAGCAGCTTATCTTCAGGGAACACCGGGGAGCTGTTTTTT

V: TRBV21-1
D: NA
size: NA
length: 15
J: TRBJ2-5
CDR3: CASSKRSGGKETQYF
DNA: TGTGCCAGCAGCAAACGGTCGGGGGGCAAGGAGACCCAGTACTTC

V: TRBV11-3
D: NA
size: NA
length: 15
J: TRBJ2-7
CDR3: CASSFPHFRSYEQYF
DNA: TGTGCCAGCAGTTTTCCCCACTTTCGCTCCTACGAGCAGTACTTC

V: TRBV5-4
D: TRBD2
size: NA
length: 16
J: TRBJ2-7
CDR3: CASSLAGTSGFGQQYF
DNA: TGTGCCAGCAGCTTGGCCGGGACTAGCGGGTTTGGGCAGCAGTACTTC

V: TRBV7-2
D: TRBD2
size: NA
length: 16
J: TRBJ2-5
CDR3: CASSLVLAGGKETQYF
DNA: TGTGCCAGCAGCTTAGTCCTAGCGGGGGGGAAAGAGACCCAGTACTTC

V: TRBV25-1
D: NA
size: NA
length: 13
J: TRBJ2-7
CDR3: CASKGAGGYEQYF
DNA: TGTGCCAGCAAAGGAGCAGGAGGGTACGAGCAGTACTTC

V: TRBV10-3
D: NA
size: once
length: 12
J: TRBJ2-7
CDR3: CAIRDQGYEQYF
DNA: TGTGCCATCAGAGATCAGGGTTACGAGCAGTACTTC

V: TRBV27
D: TRBD2
size: NA
length: 15
J: TRBJ2-3
CDR3: CASSLLGTSGDTQYF
DNA: TGTGCCAGCAGCCTATTAGGGACTAGCGGAGATACGCAGTATTTT

V: TRBV7-2
D: TRBD1
size: NA
length: 18
J: TRBJ1-5
CDR3: CASSLGGQGGGSNQPQHF
DNA: TGTGCCAGCAGCTTAGGGGGCCAGGGGGGAGGTAGCAATCAGCCCCAGCATTTT

V: TRBV29-1
D: NA
size: NA
length: 12
J: TRBJ2-7
CDR3: CSAMTVPDEQYF
DNA: TGCAGCGCTATGACAGTTCCCGACGAGCAGTACTTC

V: TRBV4-1
D: TRBD1
size: NA
length: 16
J: TRBJ2-2
CDR3: CASSLRDRGIAGELFF
DNA: TGCGCCAGCAGCCTCCGGGACAGGGGGATCGCCGGGGAGCTGTTTTTT

V: TRBV18
D: NA
size: NA
length: 14
J: TRBJ1-1
CDR3: CASSPPTRYTEAFF
DNA: TGTGCCAGCTCACCCCCAACGAGGTACACTGAAGCTTTCTTT

V: TRBV7-9
D: TRBD1
size: NA
length: 13
J: TRBJ2-7
CDR3: CASSPGQGSEQYF
DNA: TGTGCCAGCAGCCCCGGACAGGGAAGCGAGCAGTACTTC

V: TRBV28
D: NA
size: NA
length: 15
J: TRBJ2-6
CDR3: CASRSTRSGANVLTF
DNA: TGTGCCAGCAGGTCGACAAGGTCTGGGGCCAACGTCCTGACTTTC

V: TRBV28
D: NA
size: NA
length: 15
J: TRBJ1-4
CDR3: CASSINSRLNEKLFF
DNA: TGTGCCAGCAGTATTAATAGCAGACTGAATGAAAAACTGTTTTTT

V: TRBV6-4
D: NA
size: NA
length: 16
J: TRBJ2-2
CDR3: CASSGVAETNTGELFF
DNA: TGTGCCAGCAGTGGAGTAGCGGAAACGAACACCGGGGAGCTGTTTTTT

V: TRBV19
D: NA
size: NA
length: 13
J: TRBJ1-5
CDR3: CASSGGVHQPQHF
DNA: TGTGCCAGTAGTGGGGGGGTGCATCAGCCCCAGCATTTT

V: TRBV7-8
D: TRBD2
size: NA
length: 15
J: TRBJ2-5
CDR3: CASSIARSGGETQYF
DNA: TGTGCCAGCAGCATTGCCAGATCGGGGGGAGAGACCCAGTACTTC

V: TRBV2
D: NA
size: NA
length: 13
J: TRBJ1-1
CDR3: CASKVAETTEAFF
DNA: TGTGCCAGCAAGGTGGCGGAAACCACTGAAGCTTTCTTT

V: TRBV2
D: TRBD2
size: NA
length: 15
J: TRBJ2-1
CDR3: CASSEGASGSIEQFF
DNA: TGTGCCAGCAGTGAAGGGGCTAGCGGGTCAATCGAGCAGTTCTTC

V: TRBV6-1
D: TRBD1
size: NA
length: 15
J: TRBJ2-7
CDR3: CASSASGTGTYAQYF
DNA: TGTGCCAGCAGTGCCTCCGGGACAGGGACCTACGCGCAGTACTTC

V: TRBV6-6
D: TRBD1
size: NA
length: 13
J: TRBJ1-2
CDR3: CASRDRDAGGYTF
DNA: TGTGCCAGCAGGGACAGGGATGCGGGTGGCTACACCTTC

V: TRBV6-6
D: TRBD2
size: NA
length: 13
J: TRBJ2-3
CDR3: CASLAGGTDTQYF
DNA: TGTGCCAGCCTAGCGGGAGGCACAGATACGCAGTATTTT

V: TRBV4-1
D: NA
size: NA
length: 17
J: TRBJ1-3
CDR3: CASSPMYRTSSGNTIYF
DNA: TGCGCCAGCAGCCCTATGTACAGGACGAGCTCTGGAAACACCATATATTTT

V: TRBV6-5
D: NA
size: once
length: 15
J: TRBJ2-3
CDR3: CASSYARDSKDTQYF
DNA: TGTGCCAGCAGTTACGCGCGAGACAGCAAAGATACGCAGTATTTT

V: TRBV11-1
D: NA
size: NA
length: 15
J: TRBJ1-4
CDR3: CASSRPGATNEKLFF
DNA: TGTGCCAGCAGCCGTCCGGGTGCAACTAATGAAAAACTGTTTTTT

V: TRBV5-8
D: TRBD1
size: NA
length: 14
J: TRBJ1-2
CDR3: CASSSLDRNYGYTF
DNA: TGTGCCAGCAGCTCGCTGGACAGGAACTATGGCTACACCTTC

V: TRBV5-4
D: TRBD2
size: NA
length: 16
J: TRBJ2-2
CDR3: CASSLGVREGTGELFF
DNA: TGTGCCAGCAGCTTGGGAGTGCGGGAGGGTACCGGGGAGCTGTTTTTT

V: TRBV19
D: TRBD2
size: NA
length: 15
J: TRBJ2-1
CDR3: CASTSGSGRGNEQFF
DNA: TGTGCCAGTACCTCCGGTAGCGGGAGGGGTAATGAGCAGTTCTTC

V: TRBV5-4
D: TRBD1
size: NA
length: 16
J: TRBJ2-7
CDR3: CASSLGGQGELYEQYF
DNA: TGTGCCAGCAGCTTGGGGGGACAGGGGGAACTCTACGAGCAGTACTTC

V: TRBV27
D: NA
size: NA
length: 14
J: TRBJ1-1
CDR3: CASSLAAARTEAFF
DNA: TGTGCCAGCAGTTTGGCCGCCGCCAGGACTGAAGCTTTCTTT

V: TRBV15
D: TRBD1
size: NA
length: 16
J: TRBJ2-5
CDR3: CATSRDPGQGFGTQYF
DNA: TGTGCCACCAGCAGAGATCCGGGACAGGGATTTGGGACCCAGTACTTC

V: TRBV5-4
D: NA
size: few
length: 16
J: TRBJ2-3
CDR3: CASSLSLVSGTDTQYF
DNA: TGTGCCAGCAGCTTGAGTTTGGTTAGCGGCACAGATACGCAGTATTTT

V: TRBV5-1
D: NA
size: few
length: 13
J: TRBJ1-4
CDR3: CASSPRVDEKLFF
DNA: TGCGCCAGCAGCCCGAGGGTAGATGAAAAACTGTTTTTT

V: TRBV7-2
D: NA
size: NA
length: 14
J: TRBJ2-7
CDR3: CASSSRHGTYEQYF
DNA: TGTGCCAGCAGCTCTAGGCACGGGACCTACGAGCAGTACTTC

V: TRBV19
D: TRBD1
size: NA
length: 16
J: TRBJ2-2
CDR3: CASTSTGVFRTGELFF
DNA: TGTGCCAGTACCTCCACAGGGGTTTTTCGAACCGGGGAGCTGTTTTTT